A single sample is the source of the 5 T cell receptor beta chains below, sequenced in a study of T cells in Graves' hyperthyroidism and ophthalmopathy. RNA transcripts served as the template for amplifying TCR beta CDR3 regions. With the HTBI primer set, the TCR CDR3 went through a first round of RT-PCR. Each CDR3 protein gets one entry after TCRdb re-called the multiplex PCR reads with MiXCR. Found here are around 290,000 distinct CDR3 sequences, roughly 15% of them singletons; the top ten hold 7.9%. Sequenced input: blood. These receptors all come from a woman between 35 and 50 years old with Graves' hyperthyroidism.

This clonotype has a count of ten or more. The chain is built from TRBV3-1 and TRBJ1-5; TRBD1 matches at 11 bases. After removal of 4 bases from V and 2 bases from J, the junction contained 4 bases not matched to a gene. CDR3 length: 16 residues. From germline, CDR1 is LGHDT and CDR2 YNNKEL (reference sequence). CDR3 in amino acids: CASSLGTGGRNQPQHF. The CDR3 DNA is TGTGCCAGCAGCCTGGGGACAGGGGGACGCAATCAGCCCCAGCATTTT.

This clonotype was observed at least ten times. V gene TRBV12-3 or TRBV12-4 combines with J gene TRBJ2-7, with D possibly TRBD1 on 6 matching bases. The CDR3 is 13 residues long. The V gene lost 3 bases and the J gene lost 6 bases, with 12 bases spanning the gap. The CDR3 loop reads CASSLGTLSEQYF. The CDR3 DNA reads TGTGCCAGCAGTTTGGGGACACTAAGCGAGCAGTACTTC.

This clonotype was counted many times. The chain uses TRBV6-2 or TRBV6-3 and TRBJ2-1, with a possible D match to TRBD2 (6 bases). From germline, CDR1 is MNHEY and CDR2 SVGEGT. This CDR3 has 13 residues. Trimming pared 8 bases from V and 9 bases from J, leaving 17 bases between. The CDR3 loop is CASEAGTHFEQFF. The DNA for the CDR3 is TGTGCCAGCGAGGCGGGGACTCACTTTGAGCAGTTCTTC.

The rearrangement links TRBV18 to TRBJ2-1; 9 bases agree with TRBD2. The CDR3 runs 16 residues. The germline V gene encodes CDR1 KGHSH and CDR2 LQKENI. The V gene end was trimmed by 1 base and the J gene end by 4 bases; junction bases not matched to a gene: 5. The CDR3 DNA is TGTGCCAGCTCACCACAAGGACTAGCGATATACAATGAGCAGTTCTTC. It codes for CASSPQGLAIYNEQFF. The full variable domain, rest sourced from reference TRBV18 and TRBJ2-1, is NAGVMQNPRHLVRRRGQEARLRCSPMKGHSHVYWYRQLPEEGLKFMVYLQKENIIDESGMPKERFSAEFPKEGPSILRIQQVVRGDSAAYFCASSPQGLAIYNEQFFGPGTRLTVL.

This clonotype was seen at least ten times. The chain joins TRBV18 to TRBJ1-2; D gene uncertain. The CDR3 consists of 13 residues. V lost 3 bases and J lost 3, with 8 bases in between. Germline V lookup: CDR1 KGHSH, CDR2 LQKENI. Written as DNA, the CDR3 is TGTGCCAGCTCACCGGGTGCGGACTATGGCTACACCTTC. This translates into CASSPGADYGYTF. The full variable domain, with the rest looked up from reference TRBV18 and TRBJ1-2, is NAGVMQNPRHLVRRRGQEARLRCSPMKGHSHVYWYRQLPEEGLKFMVYLQKENIIDESGMPKERFSAEFPKEGPSILRIQQVVRGDSAAYFCASSPGADYGYTFGSGTRLTVV.